This T cell receptor beta chain came from a study of post-analysis software for immune sequencing data. Study findings and constraints: Four or five TRBV segments, TRBV5-6, TRBV5-1 and TRBV20-1 among them, were found more frequent in patients than controls.

V was shortened by 3 bases and J by 9 bases, with 20 bases between the two germline ends. Germline V CDR1 and CDR2: KGHDR, SFDVKD. The CDR3 consists of 16 residues. Unique molecular identifiers had been added to the TCR beta cDNA libraries. Starting from about 0.98 to 11 million T cells, the study yielded roughly 0.5 million cDNA molecules. TCRdb called the PCR reads again in MiXCR, with one record for every CDR3 protein. In the table there are about 680,000 distinct CDR3 sequences, over 45% of which are singletons. This clonotype was detected a few times. Its antigen is as yet unknown. The source of this sequence is a girl aged 2-9 years with multiple sclerosis. This chain links TRBV24-1 with TRBJ2-1, with D possibly being TRBD2 (5 bases). Sequencing input: blood. CDR3 nucleotides: TGTGCCACCAGTGATCCCATAAAGAGTGGAGGAGTTGAGCAGTTCTTC. It translates to CATSDPIKSGGVEQFF.